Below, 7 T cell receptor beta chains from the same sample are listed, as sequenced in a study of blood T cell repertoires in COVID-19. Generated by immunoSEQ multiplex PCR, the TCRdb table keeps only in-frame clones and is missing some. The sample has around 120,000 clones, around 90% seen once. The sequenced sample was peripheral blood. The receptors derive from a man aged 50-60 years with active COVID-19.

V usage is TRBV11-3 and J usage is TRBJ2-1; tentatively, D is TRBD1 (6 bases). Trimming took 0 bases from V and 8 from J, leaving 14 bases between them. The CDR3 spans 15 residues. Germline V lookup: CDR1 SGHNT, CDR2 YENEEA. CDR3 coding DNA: TGTGCCAGCAGCTTAGATCAATACAGGGACCATGAGCAGTTCTTC. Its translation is CASSLDQYRDHEQFF.

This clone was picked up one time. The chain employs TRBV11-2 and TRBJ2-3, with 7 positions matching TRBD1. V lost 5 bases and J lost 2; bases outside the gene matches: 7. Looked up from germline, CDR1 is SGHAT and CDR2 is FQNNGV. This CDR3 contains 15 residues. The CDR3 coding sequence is TGTGCCAGCAGCATCGGGGACAGCCCCACAGATACGCAGTATTTT. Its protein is CASSIGDSPTDTQYF.

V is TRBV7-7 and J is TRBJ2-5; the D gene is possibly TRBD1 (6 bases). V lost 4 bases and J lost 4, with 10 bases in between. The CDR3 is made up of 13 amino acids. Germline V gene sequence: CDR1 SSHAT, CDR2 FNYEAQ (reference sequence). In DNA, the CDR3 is TGTGCCAGCAGCTCGACAGGAATAGAGACCCAGTACTTC. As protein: CASSSTGIETQYF. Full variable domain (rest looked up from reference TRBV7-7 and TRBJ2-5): GAGVSQSPRYKVTKRGQDVTLRCDPISSHATLYWYQQALGQGPEFLTYFNYEAQPDKSGLPSDRFSAERPEGSISTLTIQRTEQRDSAMYRCASSSTGIETQYFGPGTRLLVL.

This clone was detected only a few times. This chain's CDR3 is CASSGGSNQPQHF. The CDR3 DNA reads TGTGCCAGCAGCGGGGGGAGCAATCAGCCCCAGCATTTT. The chain recombines TRBV12-3 or TRBV12-4 with TRBJ1-5, with D perhaps TRBD1 (5 bases). The V gene lost 6 bases and the J gene lost 1 base, with 7 bases spanning the gap. The CDR3 is made up of 13 amino acids.

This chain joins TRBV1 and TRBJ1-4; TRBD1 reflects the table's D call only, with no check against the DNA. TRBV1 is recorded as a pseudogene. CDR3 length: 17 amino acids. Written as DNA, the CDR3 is TGCACCAGCAGCCGCGGCCGGACAGGTCATCCATATGAAAAACTGTTTTTT. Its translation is CTSSRGRTGHPYEKLFF.

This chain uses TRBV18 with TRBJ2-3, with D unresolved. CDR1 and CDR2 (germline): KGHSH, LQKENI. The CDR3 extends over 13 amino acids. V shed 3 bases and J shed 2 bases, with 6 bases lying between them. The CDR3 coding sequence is TGTGCCAGCTCACCGCGTTTCACAGATACGCAGTATTTT. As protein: CASSPRFTDTQYF.

The CDR3 coding sequence is TGTGCCAGCAGCTTACTTCCAGGGAGGAATGGTAATGAGCAGTTCTTC. This gives the protein CASSLLPGRNGNEQFF. This chain connects TRBV7-9 to TRBJ2-1; possible D gene TRBD2, 6 bases. CDR3 size: 16 residues. The V gene lost 2 bases and the J gene lost 7 bases, with 18 bases spanning the gap. The V gene's germline CDR1 is SEHNR and CDR2 FQNEAQ (reference sequence).